Following are 27 T cell receptor beta chains from one sample sequenced in a study of blood T cell repertoires in COVID-19. Measured with immunoSEQ multiplex PCR; TCRdb has only the in-frame clones, and not every one. Of around 53,000 clones listed, 65% to 80% were seen once; the top ten hold around 45%. The sequenced material came from peripheral blood. Every receptor here comes from a man in his 70s with active or convalescent COVID-19.

This chain connects TRBV12-3 or TRBV12-4 to TRBJ1-2, with 10 bases lining up with TRBD1. This CDR3 spans 12 amino acids. The V and J ends lost 6 bases and 8 bases, in that order; junction bases with no gene match: 3. CDR3 DNA sequence: TGTGCCAGCAGCTCGACAGGGGGCGGCTACACCTTC. It translates to CASSSTGGGYTF.

The CDR3, as DNA: TGTGCCAGCAGCGCTATTGGGCTAAAGACCCAGTACTTC. It specifies CASSAIGLKTQYF. The chain joins TRBV7-9 to TRBJ2-5; D uncertain. There are 13 residues in the CDR3. Trimming removed 5 bases at V and 6 bases at J, with 13 bases between. CDR1 is SEHNR, CDR2 FQNEAQ, per germline (reference sequence).

The chain joins TRBV30 to TRBJ1-4; 8 nucleotides agree with TRBD1. The trim removed 4 bases at V and 7 bases at J, leaving 5 bases unmatched. The CDR3 spans 13 residues. Germline loops: CDR1 GTSNPN, CDR2 SVGIG (reference sequence). CDR3 in DNA: TGTGCCTGGACCAGGGGGCTGGGTGAAAAACTGTTTTTT. As protein: CAWTRGLGEKLFF.

V usage is TRBV6-2 or TRBV6-3 and J usage is TRBJ2-2; unclear D gene. CDR1 is MNHEY and CDR2 is SVGEGT in the germline V gene. V was cut by 4 bases and J by 3 bases, with 3 bases left in between. The CDR3 loop spans 12 amino acids. The chain's CDR3 is CASSFYTGELFF. In DNA, the CDR3 is TGTGCCAGCAGTTTCTACACCGGGGAGCTGTTTTTT.

The rearrangement uses TRBV18 and TRBJ1-2; TRBD1 matches at 9 bases. CDR3 length equals 14 residues. Germline lookup yields CDR1 KGHSH and CDR2 LQKENI. The V segment lost 5 bases and the J segment 7 bases; nucleotides outside the gene matches: 8. CDR3: CASSSEWDRAGYTF. DNA of the CDR3: TGTGCCAGCTCATCAGAGTGGGACAGGGCTGGCTACACCTTC.

The CDR3 region is CASSLIVGGGTNEKLFF. The CDR3 DNA is TGTGCCAGCAGTTTGATAGTTGGGGGAGGAACTAATGAAAAACTGTTTTTT. The chain links TRBV28 to TRBJ1-4; tentatively, D is TRBD1 (5 bases). Trimming took off 3 bases at V and 1 base at J, with 15 bases between the two ends. CDR1 MDHEN and CDR2 SYDVKM come from the germline V gene. The CDR3 totals 17 residues.

The CDR3: CAIRDYLGNSPLHF. Here the CDR3 DNA reads TGTGCCATCAGGGACTACCTTGGGAATTCACCCCTCCACTTT. The chain recombines TRBV10-3 with TRBJ1-6; D uncertain. Germline CDR1 ENHRY, CDR2 SYGVKD. V lost 6 bases, J lost 7 bases, and 13 bases lay in between. This CDR3 spans 14 amino acids.

The V and J genes are TRBV11-2 and TRBJ2-5, with 8 bases aligning to TRBD2. The length of the CDR3 is 17 residues. V gave up 5 bases and J gave up 7 bases; unmatched junction bases: 18. Germline values: CDR1 SGHAT, CDR2 FQNNGV. CDR3 sequence (DNA): TGTGCCAGCAGCAACCGGAGATCGCGGGGGGAAGCAGTGACCCAGTACTTC. This gives the protein CASSNRRSRGEAVTQYF. Combining the CDR3 with reference TRBV11-2 and TRBJ2-5 gives the whole variable domain EAGVAQSPRYKIIEKRQSVAFWCNPISGHATLYWYQQILGQGPKLLIQFQNNGVVDDSQLPKDRFSAERLKGVDSTLKIQPAKLEDSAVYLCASSNRRSRGEAVTQYFGPGTRLLVL.

This clone came up a few times. The chain combines TRBV30 with TRBJ1-4; D is perhaps TRBD1 (6 bases). V lost 3 bases and J lost 5, with 13 bases in between. Per the germline V gene, CDR1 is GTSNPN and CDR2 is SVGIG (reference sequence). This CDR3 contains 14 residues. The CDR3 loop reads CAWRGGQSNEKLFF. In DNA, the CDR3 is TGTGCCTGGAGGGGCGGACAGTCAAATGAAAAACTGTTTTTT.

The CDR3 here is CASTRTSGSRYNEQFF. CDR3 coding DNA: TGTGCCAGCACCCGGACTAGCGGGAGTCGGTACAATGAGCAGTTCTTC. V and J are TRBV9 and TRBJ2-1, with 13 bases aligning to TRBD2. V gave up 6 bases and J gave up 4 bases; unmatched junction bases: 7. Germline lookup yields CDR1 SGDLS and CDR2 YYNGEE. CDR3 size: 16 residues.

V gene TRBV19 combines with J gene TRBJ1-4; TRBD1 matches 7 bases. The CDR3 covers 15 residues. With V trimmed by 4 bases and J by 6 bases, 8 bases remained unmatched. Germline CDR1 is LNHDA and CDR2 is SQIVND (reference sequence). CDR3 sequence (DNA): TGTGCCAGTAGTAGTCAGGGGGGTTTCGATGAAAAACTGTTTTTT. The encoded protein is CASSSQGGFDEKLFF.

This clone appeared a single time. The chain uses TRBV11-3 and TRBJ2-2, with D possibly TRBD1 on 6 matching bases. Germline CDR1 and CDR2: SGHNT and YENEEA. The CDR3 spans 16 residues. V shed 6 bases and J shed 7 bases, with 21 bases lying between them. The CDR3 loop is CASSLDQQGMGGELFF. CDR3 nucleotides: TGTGCCAGCAGTCTTGACCAGCAGGGGATGGGCGGGGAGCTGTTTTTT.

This chain connects TRBV19 to TRBJ2-2; TRBD2 agrees at 9 bases. Unmatched junction bases numbered 7, after V lost 1 base and J lost 7 bases. CDR3 size: 16 residues. Per germline, CDR1 LNHDA and CDR2 SQIVND (reference sequence). The CDR3 DNA is TGTGCCAGTAGTATAGTGGCGGGAGGGCCCGGCGGGGAGCTGTTTTTT. It yields the protein CASSIVAGGPGGELFF.

The chain carries TRBV3-1 (or the pseudogene TRBV3-2) and TRBJ1-2; the D is unclear. CDR3 length equals 15 residues. Trimming took off 0 bases at V and 3 bases at J, with 11 bases between the two ends. CDR1 is LGHDT and CDR2 is YNNKEL in the germline V gene (reference sequence). This chain's CDR3 is CASSQESGVDYGYTF. CDR3 coding DNA: TGTGCCAGCAGCCAAGAGTCCGGTGTGGACTATGGCTACACCTTC.

The genes are TRBV19 and TRBJ2-2, with TRBD1 as a possible D gene (6 bases). Looked up from germline, CDR1 is LNHDA and CDR2 is SQIVND (reference sequence). The CDR3 is made up of 13 amino acids. The ends were cut back, 9 bases at V and 0 bases at J, with 8 bases in the middle. DNA for the CDR3: TGTGCCAGCAGGGGTCCGAACACCGGGGAGCTGTTTTTT. Residues: CASRGPNTGELFF.

This chain links TRBV27 with TRBJ1-5, with 7 bases matching TRBD1. Germline-derived CDR1 and CDR2 are MNHEY and SMNVEV (reference sequence). J lost 5 bases, V lost 0 bases, and 7 bases had no gene match. This CDR3 spans 16 amino acids. The CDR3 reads CASSLSGVGGYQPQHF. In DNA form, the CDR3 reads TGTGCCAGCAGTTTATCAGGTGTAGGGGGCTATCAGCCCCAGCATTTT.

The J gene is TRBJ2-7, the V gene TRBV2, with no clear D. The CDR3 is 11 amino acids. Germline V gene data show CDR1 as SNHLY and CDR2 as FYNNEI. Trimming took off 7 bases at V and 6 bases at J, with 10 bases between the two ends. This CDR3 reads CASMSSREQYF. CDR3 DNA: TGTGCCAGCATGTCCAGTCGCGAGCAGTACTTC. Full variable domain (missing parts from reference TRBV2 and TRBJ2-7): EPEVTQTPSHQVTQMGQEVILRCVPISNHLYFYWYRQILGQKVEFLVSFYNNEISEKSEIFDDQFSVERPDGSNFTLKIRSTKLEDSAMYFCASMSSREQYFGPGTRLTVT.

The chain uses TRBV4-1 and TRBJ2-2, with D maybe TRBD2 (5 bases). The CDR3 consists of 16 residues. Deletions cut 2 bases from V and 0 bases from J, with 10 bases between. The germline V gene has CDR1 MGHRA and CDR2 YSYEKL. CDR3 protein: CASSQLPDSNTGELFF. CDR3 nucleotides: TGCGCCAGCAGCCAACTCCCGGACTCGAACACCGGGGAGCTGTTTTTT.

The rearrangement links TRBV6-5 to TRBJ1-5; no clear D. The CDR3 sequence is 13 residues long. Between the trimmed V and J ends, which lost 7 bases and 7 bases, there was a span of 14 bases. CDR1 is MNHEY and CDR2 is SVGAGI in the germline V gene. The CDR3 nucleotides read TGTGCCAGCACCAAAGGGCGGGAACAGCCCCAGCATTTT. Encoded protein: CASTKGREQPQHF.

This rearrangement joins TRBV6-5 to TRBJ2-3; D is possibly TRBD1 (5 bases). The CDR3 has 15 residues. Trimming removed 2 bases from V and 0 bases from J, with 9 bases in between. The germline CDR1 and CDR2 sequences are MNHEY and SVGAGI. The CDR3 loop reads CASSYLGASTDTQYF. As DNA, the CDR3 is TGTGCCAGCAGTTACCTAGGGGCTAGCACAGATACGCAGTATTTT.

This chain uses TRBV5-1 with TRBJ2-5, with 9 positions matching TRBD2. The CDR3 contains 17 residues. Germline V CDR1 and CDR2: SGHRS, YFSETQ. The trim removed 1 base at V and 4 bases at J, leaving 11 bases unmatched. CDR3 DNA sequence: TGCGCCAGCAGCTTGTGGGCTGGCGGGGGGGCGTTAGAGACCCAGTACTTC. Translation gives CASSLWAGGGALETQYF. The complete variable domain, with remaining parts taken from reference TRBV5-1 and TRBJ2-5, reads KAGVTQTPRYLIKTRGQQVTLSCSPISGHRSVSWYQQTPGQGLQFLFEYFSETQRNKGNFPGRFSGRQFSNSRSEMNVSTLELGDSALYLCASSLWAGGGALETQYFGPGTRLLVL.

The V call is TRBV27, the J call TRBJ1-4, with D possibly matching TRBD1 (6 bases). This CDR3 spans 15 amino acids. The V end was cut by 6 bases, the J end by 6 bases, with 17 bases between. Germline CDR1 MNHEY, CDR2 SMNVEV (reference sequence). The CDR3: CASRLTRAGDEKLFF. For the CDR3, the DNA is TGTGCCAGCAGACTCACTCGGGCAGGGGATGAAAAACTGTTTTTT.

The CDR3 region is CASSPRTIYNEQFF. CDR3 nucleotide sequence: TGTGCCAGCAGCCCGAGGACTATCTACAATGAGCAGTTCTTC. The rearrangement uses TRBV14 and TRBJ2-1; D perhaps matches TRBD2 (6 bases). There are 14 residues in the CDR3. Trimming pared 4 bases from V and 3 bases from J, leaving 10 bases between. The germline gives CDR1 SGHDN, CDR2 FVKESK.

The rearrangement links TRBV30 to TRBJ1-2; 8 bases align to TRBD1. The V gene's germline CDR1 is GTSNPN and CDR2 SVGIG (reference sequence). With 0 bases clipped from V and 8 bases from J, the junction kept 17 bases outside the gene matches. CDR3 size: 17 residues. The CDR3 nucleotides read TGTGCCTGGAGTGTAGGGCAGGGGGCTCGTACCTATGGCGGCTACACCTTC. Residues: CAWSVGQGARTYGGYTF.

The rearrangement uses TRBV30 and TRBJ1-5; D not certain. CDR3 length equals 13 residues. The ends were cut back, 0 bases at V and 1 base at J, with 4 bases in the middle. Germline V CDR1 and CDR2: GTSNPN, SVGIG (reference sequence). The CDR3 bases are TGTGCCTGGAGTGTCAGGAGCAATCAGCCCCAGCATTTT. Translating it yields CAWSVRSNQPQHF.

This clone was seen just once. V and J are TRBV7-3 and TRBJ2-1; 11 nucleotides align to TRBD1. The CDR3 sequence is 16 residues long. The V gene end was trimmed by 4 bases and the J gene end by 5 bases; junction bases not matched to a gene: 7. Per the germline V gene, CDR1 is SGHTA and CDR2 is FQGTGA. DNA of the CDR3: TGTGCCAGCAGCTCCGCCGGGACAGGGGGTAACAATGAGCAGTTCTTC. It translates to CASSSAGTGGNNEQFF.

This clone was counted a single time. The genes are TRBV6-5 and TRBJ1-3, with unresolved D. V lost 6 bases and J lost 0, with 12 bases in between. CDR3 length: 15 amino acids. Germline V gene data show CDR1 as MNHEY and CDR2 as SVGAGI. In DNA form, the CDR3 reads TGTGCCAGCAGCCGAGTCTCTAACTCTGGAAACACCATATATTTT. Translated, it gives CASSRVSNSGNTIYF.